This T cell receptor beta chain derives from a study of graft-versus-host responses after intestinal transplantation. Whole-study context: Uniformly, recipients were administered anti-thymocyte globulin induction with subsequent tacrolimus and steroids for around 3 years.

The table came from immunoSEQ multiplex PCR; TCRdb's copy has only in-frame clones and leaves some out. The sample consists of roughly 100,000 clones, roughly 87% of them appearing once. This clone was recorded only once. As yet, its antigen is unknown. Other DNA variants within this sample encode the same CDR3. Sequences were derived from unstimulated CD4+ T cells sorted from spleen or lymph node cells, sampled before intestinal transplant. This clonotype originated in a human donor who received an intestinal transplant.

For the CDR3, the DNA is TGTGCCAGCAGCTTCGGACTAGCGGGAGGGCAAGAGACCCAGTACTTC. Protein product: CASSFGLAGGQETQYF. The chain combines TRBV7-9 with TRBJ2-5; 15 positions match TRBD2. Trimming took 3 bases from V and 2 from J; bases not matched to a gene: 1. The CDR3 has 16 residues. Germline-derived CDR1 and CDR2 are SEHNR and FQNEAQ (reference sequence).